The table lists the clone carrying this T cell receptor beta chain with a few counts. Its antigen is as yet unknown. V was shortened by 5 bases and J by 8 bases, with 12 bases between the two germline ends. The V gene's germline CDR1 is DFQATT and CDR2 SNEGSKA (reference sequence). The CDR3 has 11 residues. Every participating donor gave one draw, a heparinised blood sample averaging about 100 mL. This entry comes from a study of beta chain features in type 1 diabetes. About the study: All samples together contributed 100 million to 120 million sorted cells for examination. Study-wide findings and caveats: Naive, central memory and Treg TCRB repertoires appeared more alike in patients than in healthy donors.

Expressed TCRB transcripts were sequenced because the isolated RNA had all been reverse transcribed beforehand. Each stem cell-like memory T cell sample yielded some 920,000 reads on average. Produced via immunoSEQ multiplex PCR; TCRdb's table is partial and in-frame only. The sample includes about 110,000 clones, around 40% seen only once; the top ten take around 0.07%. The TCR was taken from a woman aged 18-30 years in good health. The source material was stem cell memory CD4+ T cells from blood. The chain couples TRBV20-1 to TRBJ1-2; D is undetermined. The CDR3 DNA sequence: TGCAGTGCTCCCATGTCCTACGGCTACACCTTC. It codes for CSAPMSYGYTF.